A selection of T cell receptor beta chains follows, all from one sample in a study of blood T cell repertoires in COVID-19. Libraries were prepared by immunoSEQ multiplex PCR; TCRdb keeps only in-frame clonotypes and omits some of them. The data contain fewer than 90,000 clones, about nine tenths of them seen just once; the ten biggest clones take up roughly 4.5%. Material for sequencing was peripheral blood. These receptor sequences come from a man aged 50-60 years with active or convalescent COVID-19. Both conserved end residues are part of each CDR3. D genes are given only for firm matches. Clone size is stated in some rows and not others, as once, few, many or a class when expanded.

>TRBV5-1|few|TRBJ2-1|TRBD2
CASSLVAGGSDEQFF
TGCGCCAGCAGCTTGGTAGCGGGGGGCTCGGATGAGCAGTTCTTC
>TRBV4-3|-|TRBJ1-2|TRBD1
CASSQDSGGPGYTF
TGCGCCAGCAGCCAAGATTCAGGGGGGCCTGGCTACACCTTC
>TRBV6-5|-|TRBJ1-3|TRBD1
CASRDRGRSGNTIYF
TGTGCCAGCAGGGACAGGGGGCGATCTGGAAACACCATATATTTT
>TRBV3-1/TRBV3-2|-|TRBJ2-5|TRBD2
CASSQAGGGPSMETQYF
TGTGCCAGCAGCCAAGCCGGCGGGGGGCCTTCGATGGAGACCCAGTACTTC
>TRBV7-2|-|TRBJ1-1|-
CASSFTRESTEAFF
TGTGCCAGCAGCTTTACTCGGGAAAGCACTGAAGCTTTCTTT
>TRBV23-1|once|TRBJ2-5|-
CASSQSNEGEETQYF
TGCGCCAGCAGTCAATCAAACGAGGGGGAAGAGACCCAGTACTTC
>TRBV29-1|-|TRBJ2-2|TRBD1
CSVEGQGHTWELFF
TGCAGCGTTGAGGGACAGGGTCACACCTGGGAGCTGTTTTTT
>TRBV19|-|TRBJ2-1|TRBD2
CASSTGLAGGYNEQFF
TGTGCCAGTAGTACCGGACTAGCGGGGGGCTACAATGAGCAGTTCTTC
>TRBV18|-|TRBJ2-7|-
CASSPLGHEQYF
TGTGCCAGCTCACCACTGGGCCACGAGCAGTACTTC
>TRBV5-4|-|TRBJ2-1|-
CASSLGSGYTYNEQFF
TGTGCCAGCAGCTTGGGAAGCGGGTATACCTACAATGAGCAGTTCTTC
>TRBV18|-|TRBJ1-4|TRBD1
CASSPAGGATNEKLFF
TGTGCCAGCTCACCGGCAGGGGGAGCAACTAATGAAAAACTGTTTTTT
>TRBV7-9|-|TRBJ2-5|-
CASSLIQAQYF
TGTGCCAGCAGCTTAATCCAGGCCCAGTACTTC
>TRBV5-1|once|TRBJ2-5|TRBD2
CASSSLAGGGETQYF
TGCGCCAGCAGCTCCCTAGCGGGGGGTGGGGAGACCCAGTACTTC
>TRBV6-2/TRBV6-3|-|TRBJ2-3|TRBD2
CASSAGRLAGGPDTQYF
TGTGCCAGCAGTGCCGGCAGACTAGCGGGGGGGCCAGATACGCAGTATTTT
>TRBV11-2|-|TRBJ1-6|TRBD1
CASSPGTGYNSPLHF
TGTGCCAGCAGCCCCGGGACAGGGTATAATTCACCCCTCCACTTT
>TRBV24-1|-|TRBJ1-3|-
CATAPDTGNTIYF
TGTGCCACCGCCCCGGACACTGGAAACACCATATATTTT
>TRBV2|-|TRBJ2-1|TRBD2
CASSEALGLLYNEQFF
TGTGCCAGCAGTGAAGCGCTGGGACTATTATACAATGAGCAGTTCTTC